The clone carrying this TCR beta chain was recorded many times. Its antigen remains unidentified. This CDR3 is built from 14 residues. In germline, CDR1 is MDHEN, CDR2 SYDVKM. The germline V and J ends were trimmed by 3 bases and 7 bases, with 13 bases remaining between them. RNA transcripts provided the source from which TCR beta CDR3 regions were amplified. RT-PCR in the first round (using the HTBI primer set) targeted the TCR CDR3. TCRdb fed the multiplex PCR reads into MiXCR, producing one record per CDR3 protein. The sample includes a few hundred thousand distinct CDR3 sequences, 16% of them seen just once. This sample was included in a study of T cells in Graves' hyperthyroidism and ophthalmopathy. Study-level results: Most thyroid clonotypes that were expanded above 0.001 also turned up in blood.

The sequenced sample was blood. The gene calls are TRBV28 and TRBJ2-1; weak D call: TRBD2 (5 bases). The sequence derives from a woman in her forties with Graves' ophthalmopathy. CDR3 nucleotide sequence: TGTGCCAGCAGTTTTGGACGCGAGGGTAATGAGCAGTTCTTC. It encodes CASSFGREGNEQFF.